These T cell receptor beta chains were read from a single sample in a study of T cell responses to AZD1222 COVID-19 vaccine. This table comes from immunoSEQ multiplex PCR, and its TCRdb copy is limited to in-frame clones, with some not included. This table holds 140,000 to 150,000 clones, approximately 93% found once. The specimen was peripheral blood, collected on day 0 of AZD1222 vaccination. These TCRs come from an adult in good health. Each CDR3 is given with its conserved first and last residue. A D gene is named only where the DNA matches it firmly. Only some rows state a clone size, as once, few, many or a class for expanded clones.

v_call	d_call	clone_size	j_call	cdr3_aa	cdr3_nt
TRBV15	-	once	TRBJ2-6	CATSRAPSTGANVLTF	TGTGCCACCAGCAGAGCCCCCAGCACCGGGGCCAACGTCCTGACTTTC
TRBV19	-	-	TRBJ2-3	CASSMSFAPDTQYF	TGTGCCAGTAGTATGAGCTTCGCCCCAGATACGCAGTATTTT
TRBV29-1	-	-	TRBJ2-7	CSGGQSYEQYF	TGCAGCGGAGGACAGTCCTACGAGCAGTACTTC
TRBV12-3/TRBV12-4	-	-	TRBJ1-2	CASRGQMYYGYTF	TGTGCCAGCAGAGGGCAAATGTACTATGGCTACACCTTC
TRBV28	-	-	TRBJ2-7	CASSYPGLGGYEQYF	TGTGCCAGCAGCTACCCAGGACTAGGGGGCTACGAGCAGTACTTC
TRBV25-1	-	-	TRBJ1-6	CASSESDSESDSPLHF	TGTGCCAGCAGTGAATCCGACTCCGAGAGTGATTCACCCCTCCACTTT
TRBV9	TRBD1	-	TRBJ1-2	CASSAPGTVGYTF	TGTGCCAGCAGCGCCCCCGGGACAGTTGGCTACACCTTC
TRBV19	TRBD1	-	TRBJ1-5	CASTASGQGMWNQPQHF	TGTGCCAGTACCGCATCTGGACAGGGGATGTGGAATCAGCCCCAGCATTTT
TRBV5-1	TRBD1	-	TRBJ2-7	CASSPGGQGDYEQYF	TGCGCCAGCAGCCCAGGGGGACAGGGGGACTACGAGCAGTACTTC
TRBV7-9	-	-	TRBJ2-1	CASSSRGGLRSYNEQFF	TGTGCCAGCAGCTCTAGGGGGGGATTACGCTCCTACAATGAGCAGTTCTTC
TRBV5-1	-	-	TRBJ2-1	CASSADVLNEQFF	TGCGCCAGCAGCGCCGATGTTTTGAATGAGCAGTTCTTC
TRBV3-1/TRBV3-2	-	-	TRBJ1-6	CASSPMTEYNSPLHF	TGTGCCAGCAGCCCCATGACAGAATATAATTCACCCCTCCACTTT
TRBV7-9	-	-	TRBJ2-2	CASSRPVIRVGELFF	TGTGCCAGCAGCCGACCCGTGATCAGGGTCGGGGAGCTGTTTTTT
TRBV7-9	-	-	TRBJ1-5	CASSFSVNQPQHF	TGTGCCAGCAGCTTCTCAGTCAATCAGCCCCAGCATTTT
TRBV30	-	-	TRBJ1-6	CAWRQGASLHF	TGTGCCTGGAGGCAAGGGGCCTCCCTCCACTTT
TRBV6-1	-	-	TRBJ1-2	CASSDKSRRKDYGYTF	TGTGCCAGCAGTGATAAATCTAGGAGAAAGGACTATGGCTACACCTTC
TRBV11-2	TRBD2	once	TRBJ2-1	CASSPGLAFYNEQFF	TGTGCCAGCAGCCCCGGACTAGCGTTCTACAATGAGCAGTTCTTC
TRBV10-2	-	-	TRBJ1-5	CASSEFPEPQHF	TGCGCCAGCAGTGAGTTCCCGGAGCCCCAGCATTTT
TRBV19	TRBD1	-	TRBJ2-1	CASKRQGATSRNEQFF	TGTGCCAGTAAGCGGCAGGGGGCTACTTCACGCAATGAGCAGTTCTTC
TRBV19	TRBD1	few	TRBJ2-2	CASSLNRGAPNTGELFF	TGTGCCAGTAGTTTGAACAGGGGAGCTCCGAACACCGGGGAGCTGTTTTTT
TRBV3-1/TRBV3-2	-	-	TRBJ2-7	CASSQANNEQYF	TGTGCCAGCAGCCAGGCAAATAACGAGCAGTACTTC
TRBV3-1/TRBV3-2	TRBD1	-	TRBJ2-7	CASSPTGGNEQYF	TGTGCCAGCAGCCCCACAGGGGGCAACGAGCAGTACTTC
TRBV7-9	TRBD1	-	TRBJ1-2	CASSLSLGQGNYGYTF	TGTGCCAGCAGCTTATCCCTAGGACAGGGGAACTATGGCTACACCTTC
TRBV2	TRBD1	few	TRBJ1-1	CASRRQGAIRNTEAFF	TGTGCCAGCCGAAGACAGGGGGCTATAAGGAACACTGAAGCTTTCTTT
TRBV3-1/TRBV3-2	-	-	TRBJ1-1	CASSQALGYTEAFF	TGTGCCAGCAGCCAAGCCCTTGGATACACTGAAGCTTTCTTT
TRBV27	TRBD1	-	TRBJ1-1	CASKTGPTEAFF	TGTGCCAGCAAGACAGGGCCCACTGAAGCTTTCTTT
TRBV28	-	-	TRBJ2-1	CASSLSGRYEQFF	TGTGCCAGCAGTTTATCCGGGCGGTATGAGCAGTTCTTC